These 3 T cell receptor beta chains originate from one sample sequenced in a study of T cells in Graves' hyperthyroidism and ophthalmopathy. TCR beta CDR3 sequences were amplified from RNA transcripts. A set of HTBI primers served as the primers for a first-round RT-PCR of the TCR CDR3. Each CDR3 protein gets one entry after TCRdb re-called the multiplex PCR reads with MiXCR. The table lists hundreds of thousands of distinct CDR3 sequences, 45% of them singletons. Material: peripheral blood or thyroid tissue (not recorded which). The receptors shown here come from an adult man with Graves' disease, either hyperthyroidism or ophthalmopathy (not recorded which).

Concerning this clonotype: The CDR3 does not end in the conserved phenylalanine or tryptophan, so this is likely a read error. No DNA is shown, since the ends of the CDR3 on it are uncertain; the CDR3 is the one TCRdb lists. The chain employs TRBV10-3 and TRBJ1-6; the table's D call TRBD1 went unverified against the DNA. The CDR3 is 10 residues long, counting both termini. Germline V CDR1 and CDR2: ENHRY, SYGVKD. The chain's CDR3 is CAISESPGPD.

This clonotype was seen only a few times. The chain combines TRBV6-6 with TRBJ1-1; 7 nucleotides match TRBD1. The V segment lost 6 bases and the J segment 2 bases; nucleotides outside the gene matches: 6. In germline, CDR1 is MNHNY, CDR2 SVGAGI (reference sequence). There are 14 residues in the CDR3. The CDR3 DNA is TGTGCCAGCAGGTTGGGGGACAGCAACACTGAAGCTTTCTTT. The encoded protein is CASRLGDSNTEAFF.

This clonotype turned up a few times. The chain recombines TRBV11-3 with TRBJ2-5; D possibly uses TRBD1 or TRBD2 (6 bases each). The V gene lost 4 bases and the J gene lost 5 bases, with 17 bases spanning the gap. Germline CDR1 SGHNT, CDR2 YENEEA. The length of the CDR3 is 15 residues. The CDR3 DNA reads TGTGCCAGCAGCTCCCTGGGGGGCCAGGGGGAGACCCAGTACTTC. Amino acids: CASSSLGGQGETQYF.